The 27 T cell receptor beta chains below come from one sample, sequenced in a study of control samples from healthy donors and cancer patients. The table came from immunoSEQ multiplex PCR; TCRdb's copy has only in-frame clones and leaves some out. The sample yields about 99,000 clones, more than 85% seen once. The sequenced material came from PBMCs. Every receptor here comes from a man in his fifties or sixties with lung cancer.

There are a few counts of this clone. The chain links TRBV10-2 to TRBJ2-7; D ambiguous. CDR3 length: 12 residues. V lost 8 bases, J lost 3 bases, and 11 bases lay in between. Germline V gene data show CDR1 as WSHSY and CDR2 as SAAADI. The CDR3 loop is CASGPADYEQYF. Here the CDR3 DNA reads TGCGCCAGCGGGCCAGCAGACTACGAGCAGTACTTC.

V is TRBV30 and J is TRBJ1-2; no firm D call. The germline V gene has CDR1 GTSNPN and CDR2 SVGIG (reference sequence). V lost 5 bases, J lost 4 bases, and 14 bases lay in between. CDR3 length: 13 amino acids. This CDR3 is CAWGAGFTYGYTF. DNA for the CDR3: TGTGCCTGGGGCGCTGGGTTTACCTATGGCTACACCTTC.

The rearrangement joins TRBV7-9 to TRBJ1-4; 7 nucleotides align to TRBD1. CDR3 length equals 14 residues. V trimming: 7 bases; J trimming: 8 bases; junction bases outside the gene matches: 10. Germline lookup yields CDR1 SEHNR and CDR2 FQNEAQ (reference sequence). CDR3 loop: CASTVGGVGEKLFF. As DNA, the CDR3 is TGTGCCAGCACCGTAGGGGGCGTCGGGGAAAAACTGTTTTTT. The full variable domain, completed using reference TRBV7-9 and TRBJ1-4, is DTGVSQNPRHKITKRGQNVTFRCDPISEHNRLYWYRQTLGQGPEFLTYFQNEAQLEKSRLLSDRFSAERPKGSFSTLEIQRTEQGDSAMYLCASTVGGVGEKLFFGSGTQLSVL.

This rearrangement joins TRBV5-4 to TRBJ1-1; D not resolved. CDR3 length: 15 residues. Germline-derived CDR1 and CDR2 are SGHNT and YYREEE (reference sequence). V was shortened by 4 bases and J by 3 bases, with 16 bases between the two germline ends. CDR3 in amino acids: CASSLESTLYTEAFF. In nucleotides, the CDR3 is TGTGCCAGCAGCCTCGAATCGACACTTTACACTGAAGCTTTCTTT.

The chain uses TRBV27 and TRBJ1-4, with a tentative D call TRBD1 (5 bases). In germline, CDR1 is MNHEY, CDR2 SMNVEV (reference sequence). There are 15 residues in the CDR3. The V end was cut by 5 bases, the J end by 7 bases, with 17 bases between. The CDR3 reads CASSSRDYLAEKLFF. CDR3 in DNA: TGTGCCAGCAGTAGCCGGGACTACCTTGCTGAAAAACTGTTTTTT.

This sequence joins TRBV24-1 and TRBJ1-2; D may be TRBD1 (5 bases). This CDR3 is 14 amino acids long. V was pared by 4 bases and J by 2 bases, with 10 bases between. Germline V lookup: CDR1 KGHDR, CDR2 SFDVKD. The CDR3 loop is CATSDPPGNYGYTF. The CDR3 nucleotides read TGTGCCACCAGTGACCCACCAGGGAACTATGGCTACACCTTC.

V gene TRBV5-6 combines with J gene TRBJ1-1; D is ambiguous. This CDR3 contains 14 residues. The germline V gene encodes CDR1 SGHDT and CDR2 YYEEEE. The V end lost 0 bases, the J end lost 5 bases, and 11 bases lay between the germline ends. Written as DNA, the CDR3 is TGTGCCAGCAGCTTGGTTTCCTTTGGAACTGAAGCTTTCTTT. Translated, it gives CASSLVSFGTEAFF.

This clone was picked up one time. The gene calls are TRBV19 and TRBJ2-5; 7 nucleotides match TRBD2. V gave up 6 bases and J gave up 2 bases; unmatched junction bases: 6. The CDR3 extends over 14 amino acids. Germline CDR1 reads LNHDA; CDR2 reads SQIVND (reference sequence). The CDR3 nucleotides read TGTGCCAGTAGCCGGGGGGACGGACAAGAGACCCAGTACTTC. Translated, it gives CASSRGDGQETQYF.

CDR3 coding DNA: TGCGCCAGCAGCCATCAGGGACAGGGGGCCTACGAGCAGTACTTC. It encodes CASSHQGQGAYEQYF. The chain uses TRBV4-1 and TRBJ2-7; TRBD1 agrees at 11 bases. The CDR3 consists of 15 residues. Germline V gene sequence: CDR1 MGHRA, CDR2 YSYEKL. V lost 3 bases and J lost 2; bases outside the gene matches: 3.

This clone showed up just once. The junction differs from germline at one of its ends, possibly a read error. The genes are TRBV5-4 and TRBJ1-1; possible D gene TRBD1, 5 bases. The CDR3 has 15 residues. CDR1 and CDR2 (germline): SGHNT, YYREEE (reference sequence). CDR3 coding DNA: TGTGCCAGCAGCTTGGCGACAGACATGAACACTGAAGCTTCCTTT. The encoded protein is CASSLATDMNTEASF. Based on the CDR3 plus reference TRBV5-4 and TRBJ1-1, the full variable domain is ETGVTQSPTHLIKTRGQQVTLRCSSQSGHNTVSWYQQALGQGPQFIFQYYREEENGRGNFPPRFSGLQFPNYSSELNVNALELDDSALYLCASSLATDMNTEASFGQGTRLTVV.

This chain links TRBV5-1 with TRBJ2-6; 8 bases are a match to TRBD2. The CDR3 loop spans 19 amino acids. Losses at the gene ends were 5 bases for V and 7 bases for J; bases not matched to a gene: 20. Germline CDR1 is SGHRS and CDR2 is YFSETQ. The CDR3 is CASSKLSSGLSGGANVLTF. Written as DNA, the CDR3 is TGCGCCAGCAGTAAACTCTCTAGCGGGCTCTCCGGTGGAGCCAACGTCCTGACTTTC.

The genes are TRBV7-2 and TRBJ2-3, with D perhaps TRBD1 (6 bases). This CDR3 contains 15 residues. Germline V gene sequence: CDR1 SGHTA, CDR2 FQGNSA. With 7 bases removed from V and 2 bases from J, the gap between germline ends came to 16 bases. The CDR3 is CASKASTGYTDTQYF. The CDR3, as DNA: TGTGCCAGCAAAGCTTCGACAGGATACACAGATACGCAGTATTTT.

The CDR3 sequence is CASSQHRTSGSHTDTQYF. For the CDR3, the DNA is TGTGCCAGCAGCCAACACCGGACTAGCGGAAGTCACACAGATACGCAGTATTTT. The rearrangement links TRBV14 to TRBJ2-3, with 10 bases that match TRBD2. CDR1 is SGHDN and CDR2 is FVKESK in the germline V gene. The CDR3 consists of 18 residues. J lost 2 bases, V lost 2 bases, and 10 bases had no gene match.

The CDR3 loop is CASSEGQGSYNEQFF. The CDR3 DNA reads as TGTGCCAGCAGTGAGGGACAGGGCTCCTACAATGAGCAGTTCTTC. The chain joins TRBV14 to TRBJ2-1; 9 bases are shared with TRBD1. The CDR3 sequence is 15 residues long. Germline V gene sequence: CDR1 SGHDN, CDR2 FVKESK. The junction had 3 bases not matched to a gene; V was cut back by 6 bases and J by 0 bases.

The V call is TRBV7-9, the J call TRBJ2-7; 7 bases match TRBD1. Germline V gives CDR1 SEHNR, CDR2 FQNEAQ (reference sequence). V gave up 7 bases and J gave up 0 bases; unmatched junction bases: 6. The CDR3 length is 14 residues. CDR3 residues: CASTLRDSSYEQYF. CDR3 DNA: TGTGCCAGCACCCTTCGGGACAGCTCCTACGAGCAGTACTTC.

This clone was detected only a few times. The V gene is TRBV3-1 (or the pseudogene TRBV3-2), the J gene TRBJ1-2; 7 nucleotides match TRBD1. V was clipped by 3 bases and J by 12 bases; unmatched bases: 13. Germline V gives CDR1 LGHDT, CDR2 YNNKEL (reference sequence). CDR3 length: 14 amino acids. The CDR3 here is CASSQDGGGRGHTF. The CDR3 DNA is TGTGCCAGCAGCCAGGATGGCGGCGGGAGGGGGCACACCTTC.

The CDR3 loop is CASSLSVLRTEAFF. The CDR3 bases are TGTGCCAGCAGTTTAAGTGTTTTAAGGACTGAAGCTTTCTTT. V is TRBV28 and J is TRBJ1-1; D is ambiguous. In germline, CDR1 is MDHEN, CDR2 SYDVKM. This CDR3 contains 14 residues. Between the trimmed V and J ends, which lost 2 bases and 5 bases, there was a span of 12 bases.

CDR3: CASSLGGSRSYEQYV. In nucleotides, the CDR3 is TGTGCCAGCAGCTTAGGAGGGTCAAGGTCCTACGAGCAGTACGTC. The chain recombines TRBV11-3 with TRBJ2-7; tentative D call: TRBD2 (5 bases). From germline, CDR1 is SGHNT and CDR2 YENEEA. CDR3 length: 15 amino acids. Trimming took off 1 base at V and 1 base at J, with 11 bases between the two ends.

The V and J genes are TRBV6-5 and TRBJ1-2; 7 bases agree with TRBD1. Germline CDR1 MNHEY, CDR2 SVGAGI. Trimming took 5 bases from V and 3 from J; bases not matched to a gene: 9. The CDR3 runs 15 residues. The CDR3 is CASSLTGVIDYGYTF. The CDR3 DNA reads TGTGCCAGCAGTCTCACAGGGGTAATCGACTATGGCTACACCTTC.

The chain has TRBV5-1 and TRBJ2-5, with D perhaps being TRBD1 or TRBD2 (6 bases each). In germline, CDR1 is SGHRS, CDR2 YFSETQ. The V gene lost 4 bases and the J gene lost 5 bases, with 15 bases spanning the gap. The CDR3 length is 14 residues. CDR3 amino acids: CASSPPGEDETQYF. CDR3 nucleotide sequence: TGCGCCAGCAGCCCCCCAGGGGAGGATGAGACCCAGTACTTC.

The chain combines TRBV5-1 with TRBJ1-2; the D gene is possibly TRBD1 (6 bases). Looked up from germline, CDR1 is SGHRS and CDR2 is YFSETQ. The CDR3 covers 15 residues. V was shortened by 0 bases and J by 4 bases, with 13 bases between the two germline ends. The CDR3 is CASSLEGEIGYGYTF. The DNA of the CDR3 is TGCGCCAGCAGCTTGGAGGGGGAAATAGGCTATGGCTACACCTTC. The whole variable domain, filled in from reference TRBV5-1 and TRBJ1-2, reads KAGVTQTPRYLIKTRGQQVTLSCSPISGHRSVSWYQQTPGQGLQFLFEYFSETQRNKGNFPGRFSGRQFSNSRSEMNVSTLELGDSALYLCASSLEGEIGYGYTFGSGTRLTVV.

The chain is built from TRBV3-1 (or the pseudogene TRBV3-2) and TRBJ1-6; TRBD1 matches 8 bases. Germline loops: CDR1 LGHDT, CDR2 YNNKEL (reference sequence). The CDR3 loop spans 22 amino acids. J was trimmed by 3 bases and V by 0 bases; bases with no gene match: 19. The CDR3 is CASSQDLILQVDRVLYNSPLHF. The CDR3 nucleotides are TGTGCCAGCAGCCAAGATCTAATACTCCAAGTGGACAGGGTACTCTATAATTCACCCCTCCACTTT.

V and J are TRBV2 and TRBJ2-7; a weak D match, TRBD1 (5 bases). Trimming pared 7 bases from V and 2 bases from J, leaving 15 bases between. From germline, CDR1 is SNHLY and CDR2 FYNNEI. The length of the CDR3 is 14 residues. CDR3 amino acids: CASILTLGPYEQYF. The CDR3 DNA is TGTGCCAGCATCCTAACCCTGGGGCCCTACGAGCAGTACTTC.

This chain connects TRBV2 to TRBJ2-3; 8 bases agree with TRBD1. J lost 0 bases, V lost 6 bases, and 5 bases had no gene match. The germline gives CDR1 SNHLY, CDR2 FYNNEI. The CDR3 is 15 residues long. The CDR3 loop is CASRPNRGSTDTQYF. The CDR3 bases are TGTGCCAGCAGGCCCAACAGGGGGAGCACAGATACGCAGTATTTT.

This clone was recorded only once. The chain is built from TRBV3-1 (or the pseudogene TRBV3-2) and TRBJ1-2; 7 bases fit TRBD1. Germline-derived CDR1 and CDR2 are LGHDT and YNNKEL (reference sequence). V shed 6 bases and J 4 bases; nucleotides not matched to a gene: 11. The CDR3 is 15 amino acids. CDR3 sequence: CASSRGQMRSYGYTF. CDR3 bases: TGTGCCAGCAGTCGGGGACAGATGCGAAGCTATGGCTACACCTTC.

The chain links TRBV7-8 to TRBJ2-7; 7 nucleotides match TRBD1. CDR1 and CDR2 (germline): SGHVS, FQNEAQ. The CDR3 runs 14 residues. V lost 5 bases and J lost 1; bases outside the gene matches: 5. CDR3 coding DNA: TGTGCCAGCAGCCCGGGACAGCTTTCCTACGAGCAGTACGTC. As protein: CASSPGQLSYEQYV.

The chain links TRBV6-2 or TRBV6-3 to TRBJ1-2, with TRBD1 identical over 7 bases. Germline loops: CDR1 MNHEY, CDR2 SVGEGT. Germline trimming cut 5 bases from V and 8 bases from J; bases unmatched to any gene: 5. This CDR3 contains 12 residues. The CDR3 nucleotides read TGTGCCAGCAGTACCCAGGGGGACGGCTACACCTTC. Translated: CASSTQGDGYTF.